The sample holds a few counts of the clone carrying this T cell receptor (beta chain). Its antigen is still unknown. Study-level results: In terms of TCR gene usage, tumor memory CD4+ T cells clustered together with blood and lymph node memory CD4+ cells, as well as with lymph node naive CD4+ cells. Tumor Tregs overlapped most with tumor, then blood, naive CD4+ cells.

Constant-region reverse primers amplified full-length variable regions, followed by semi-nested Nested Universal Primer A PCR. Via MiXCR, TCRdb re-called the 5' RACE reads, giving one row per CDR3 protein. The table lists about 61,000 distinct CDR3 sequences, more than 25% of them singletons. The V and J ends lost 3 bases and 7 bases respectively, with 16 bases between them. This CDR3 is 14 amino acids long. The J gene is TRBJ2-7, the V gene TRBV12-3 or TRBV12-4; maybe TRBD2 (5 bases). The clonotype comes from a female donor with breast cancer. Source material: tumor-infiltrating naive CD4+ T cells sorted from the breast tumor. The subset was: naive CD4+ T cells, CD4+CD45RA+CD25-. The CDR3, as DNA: TGTGCCAGCAGTTTCCACGGCCCCGGGGTTGAGCAGTACTTC. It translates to CASSFHGPGVEQYF.